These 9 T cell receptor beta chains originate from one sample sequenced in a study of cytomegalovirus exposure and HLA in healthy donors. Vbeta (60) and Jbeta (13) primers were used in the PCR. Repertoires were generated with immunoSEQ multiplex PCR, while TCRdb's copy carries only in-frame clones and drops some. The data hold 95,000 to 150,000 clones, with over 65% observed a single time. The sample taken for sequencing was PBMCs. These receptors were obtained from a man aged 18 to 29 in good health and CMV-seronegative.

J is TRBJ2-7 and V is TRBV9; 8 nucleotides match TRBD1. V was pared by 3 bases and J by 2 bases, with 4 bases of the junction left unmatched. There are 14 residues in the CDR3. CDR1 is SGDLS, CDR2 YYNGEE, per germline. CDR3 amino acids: CASSEQDRAYEQYF. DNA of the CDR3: TGTGCCAGCAGCGAACAGGACAGGGCCTACGAGCAGTACTTC.

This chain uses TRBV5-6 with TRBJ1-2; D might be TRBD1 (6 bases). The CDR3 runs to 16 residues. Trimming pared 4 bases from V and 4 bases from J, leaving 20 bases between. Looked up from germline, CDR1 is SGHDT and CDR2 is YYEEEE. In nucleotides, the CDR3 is TGTGCCAGCAGCCCCCCCCGCCTGGGGGCGATCTATGGCTACACCTTC. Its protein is CASSPPRLGAIYGYTF.

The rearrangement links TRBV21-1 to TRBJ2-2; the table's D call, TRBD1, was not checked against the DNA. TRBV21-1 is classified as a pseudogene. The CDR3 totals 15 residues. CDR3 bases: TGTGCCAGCCGAAAAACAGGGGAAAAAACCGGGGAGCTGTTTTTT. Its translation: CASRKTGEKTGELFF.

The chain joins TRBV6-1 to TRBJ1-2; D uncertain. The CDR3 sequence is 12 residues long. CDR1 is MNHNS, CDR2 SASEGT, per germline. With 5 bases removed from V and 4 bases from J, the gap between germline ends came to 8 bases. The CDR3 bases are TGTGCCAGCAGTAAAACTACCTATGGCTACACCTTC. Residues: CASSKTTYGYTF.

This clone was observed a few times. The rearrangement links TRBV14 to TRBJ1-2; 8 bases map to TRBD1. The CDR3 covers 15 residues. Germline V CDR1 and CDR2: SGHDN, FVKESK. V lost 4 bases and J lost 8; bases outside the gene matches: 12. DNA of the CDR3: TGTGCCAGCAGCCCAAGGGGACAGGCCTCCTGGGGCTACACCTTC. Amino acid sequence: CASSPRGQASWGYTF.

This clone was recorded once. The CDR3 is CASSVGTSYEQYF. The CDR3 bases are TGTGCCAGCAGCGTAGGGACTAGCTACGAGCAGTACTTC. This rearrangement joins TRBV9 to TRBJ2-7, with 7 bases lining up with TRBD2. V shed 0 bases and J 3 bases; nucleotides not matched to a gene: 0. Germline V lookup: CDR1 SGDLS, CDR2 YYNGEE. The CDR3 loop spans 13 amino acids.

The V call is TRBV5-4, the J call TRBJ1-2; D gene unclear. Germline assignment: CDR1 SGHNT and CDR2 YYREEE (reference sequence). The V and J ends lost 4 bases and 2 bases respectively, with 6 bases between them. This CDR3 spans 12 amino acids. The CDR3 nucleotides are TGTGCCAGCAGCCCCGGGAACTATGGCTACACCTTC. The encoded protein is CASSPGNYGYTF.

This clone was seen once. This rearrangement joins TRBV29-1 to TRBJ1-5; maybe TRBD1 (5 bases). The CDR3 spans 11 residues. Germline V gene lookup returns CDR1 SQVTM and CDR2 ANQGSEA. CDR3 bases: TGCAGTCGTGGGGGGGATCAGCCCCAGCATTTT. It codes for CSRGGDQPQHF.

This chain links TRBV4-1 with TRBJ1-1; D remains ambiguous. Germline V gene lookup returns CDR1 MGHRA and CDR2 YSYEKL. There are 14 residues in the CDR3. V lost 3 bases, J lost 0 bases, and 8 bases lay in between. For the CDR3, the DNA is TGCGCCAGCAGCCACCTTGAGCTGAACACTGAAGCTTTCTTT. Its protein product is CASSHLELNTEAFF.